This TCR beta chain was profiled in a study of T cell responses to AZD1222 COVID-19 vaccine. Findings and caveats of the study: At study baseline, merely six AZD1222 recipients were seropositive. Donors were chiefly white British, with a greater number of females, and clonal diversity was perhaps underestimated.

The J segment lost 4 bases and the V segment lost 3 bases, leaving 4 bases of the junction unmatched. Germline assignment: CDR1 SGDLS and CDR2 YYNGEE. CDR3 length equals 15 residues. With respect to this clone: What it binds is unknown.

The data were produced by immunoSEQ multiplex PCR, yet TCRdb's version contains in-frame clones alone and is incomplete. The sample holds around 160,000 clones, about 90% seen once. Sequencing used peripheral blood, obtained 28 days after the second AZD1222 dose. This TCR came from an adult who received the AZD1222 COVID-19 vaccine. The genes are TRBV9 and TRBJ2-1; 10 positions match TRBD2. CDR3 bases: TGTGCCAGCAGCGCCCTAGCGGGAGCTTACAATGAGCAGTTCTTC. Protein sequence: CASSALAGAYNEQFF.